A selection of T cell receptor beta chains follows, all from one sample in a study of early T cells in non-severe SARS-CoV-2 infection. TCRdb reprocessed the 5' RACE reads with MiXCR, giving one entry per CDR3 protein. This sample has 40,000 to 60,000 distinct CDR3 sequences; 7.7% occur once, and the top ten carry 4.5% to 7%. The sequenced sample was whole blood. The receptors were gathered from an adult who was a healthcare worker with PCR-confirmed SARS-CoV-2 infection or an uninfected control (not recorded which). Each CDR3 is given with its conserved first and last residue. A D gene is named only where the DNA matches it firmly. For some rows the clone size is stated as once, few or many, or as a class when expanded; others skip it.

CDR3aa: CASSLTGVGNTEAFF; CDR3nt: TGTGCCAGCAGCTTAACCGGAGTAGGGAACACTGAAGCTTTCTTT; abundance: many; v_gene: TRBV11-3; d_gene: -; j_gene: TRBJ1-1
CDR3aa: CASSSTGGFQTGNTIYF; CDR3nt: TGTGCCAGCAGCTCCACAGGAGGTTTTCAAACTGGAAACACCATATATTTT; abundance: many; v_gene: TRBV5-5; d_gene: -; j_gene: TRBJ1-3
CDR3aa: CAIGSSVNTEAFF; CDR3nt: TGTGCCATCGGGTCCTCAGTGAACACTGAAGCTTTCTTT; abundance: many; v_gene: TRBV10-3; d_gene: -; j_gene: TRBJ1-1
CDR3aa: CASSLALRMNTGELFF; CDR3nt: TGTGCCAGCAGCTTAGCGCTCAGGATGAACACCGGGGAGCTGTTTTTT; abundance: -; v_gene: TRBV7-6; d_gene: -; j_gene: TRBJ2-2
CDR3aa: CSARSPQGKNTEAFF; CDR3nt: TGCAGTGCTAGATCTCCGCAGGGTAAGAACACTGAAGCTTTCTTT; abundance: many; v_gene: TRBV20-1; d_gene: -; j_gene: TRBJ1-1
CDR3aa: CASSLGGSWDIQYF; CDR3nt: TGTGCCAGCAGCTTAGGAGGTAGCTGGGACATTCAGTACTTC; abundance: few; v_gene: TRBV11-2; d_gene: -; j_gene: TRBJ2-4
CDR3aa: CASTPIGEPNTEAFF; CDR3nt: TGTGCCAGCACCCCCATAGGCGAACCGAACACTGAAGCTTTCTTT; abundance: many; v_gene: TRBV14; d_gene: -; j_gene: TRBJ1-1
CDR3aa: CASSLFNQGQSPLHF; CDR3nt: TGTGCCAGCAGTTTATTCAACCAGGGTCAGTCACCCCTCCACTTT; abundance: -; v_gene: TRBV28; d_gene: -; j_gene: TRBJ1-6
CDR3aa: CASSYHVRTGGTEAFF; CDR3nt: TGTGCCAGCAGTTACCACGTCCGGACAGGGGGAACTGAAGCTTTCTTT; abundance: few; v_gene: TRBV6-2/TRBV6-3; d_gene: TRBD1; j_gene: TRBJ1-1
CDR3aa: CSASRQSYSNQPQHF; CDR3nt: TGCAGTGCTTCTCGACAGTCCTATAGCAATCAGCCCCAGCATTTT; abundance: many; v_gene: TRBV20-1; d_gene: -; j_gene: TRBJ1-5
CDR3aa: CASTPTVPGNTIYF; CDR3nt: TGTGCCAGCACCCCGACAGTTCCTGGAAACACCATATATTTT; abundance: many; v_gene: TRBV2; d_gene: -; j_gene: TRBJ1-3
CDR3aa: CASSPGANVLTF; CDR3nt: TGTGCCAGCTCCCCGGGGGCCAACGTCCTGACTTTC; abundance: -; v_gene: TRBV19; d_gene: -; j_gene: TRBJ2-6